This is a list of T cell receptor beta chains from one sample in a study of blood T cell repertoires in COVID-19. Sequenced by immunoSEQ multiplex PCR; TCRdb stores in-frame clones only, minus some. The sample lists roughly 160,000 clones, just over 85% occurring once. The sample consisted of peripheral blood. The receptors here all came from a man between 50 and 59 years old with active or convalescent COVID-19. The CDR3 runs from the conserved cysteine through the conserved F or W. A D gene is named only where the DNA matches it firmly. Size values are once, few and many counts, or a class for expanded clones, and some rows have none.

J gene: TRBJ1-6; D gene: TRBD1; V gene: TRBV28; clone size: once; CDR3 protein: CASTDPGTGKTDNSPLHF; CDR3 DNA: TGTGCCAGCACCGACCCCGGGACAGGGAAGACCGATAATTCACCCCTCCACTTT
J gene: TRBJ1-6; D gene: TRBD1; V gene: TRBV5-6; clone size: .; CDR3 protein: CASSLGQGLVNSPLHF; CDR3 DNA: TGTGCCAGCAGCTTGGGACAGGGGTTGGTAAATTCACCCCTCCACTTT
J gene: TRBJ1-6; D gene: .; V gene: TRBV28; clone size: .; CDR3 protein: CANGGGNSPLHF; CDR3 DNA: TGTGCCAATGGGGGGGGTAATTCACCCCTCCACTTT
J gene: TRBJ1-2; D gene: .; V gene: TRBV6-6; clone size: .; CDR3 protein: CASSATGPNYGYTF; CDR3 DNA: TGTGCCAGCAGTGCAACAGGGCCCAACTATGGCTACACCTTC
J gene: TRBJ1-3; D gene: TRBD1; V gene: TRBV19; clone size: few; CDR3 protein: CASGTVSGNTIYF; CDR3 DNA: TGTGCCAGTGGGACAGTCTCTGGAAACACCATATATTTT
J gene: TRBJ2-1; D gene: TRBD2; V gene: TRBV9; clone size: .; CDR3 protein: CASSPGLAGNEQFF; CDR3 DNA: TGTGCCAGCAGCCCTGGACTAGCGGGCAATGAGCAGTTCTTC
J gene: TRBJ1-3; D gene: .; V gene: TRBV6-6; clone size: .; CDR3 protein: CASSPRGGGGNSGNTIYF; CDR3 DNA: TGTGCCAGCAGTCCCCGTGGGGGGGGCGGCAACTCTGGAAACACCATATATTTT
J gene: TRBJ1-5; D gene: TRBD1; V gene: TRBV28; clone size: .; CDR3 protein: CASSLTGLQPQHF; CDR3 DNA: TGTGCCAGCAGTTTGACAGGGTTGCAGCCCCAGCATTTT
J gene: TRBJ2-7; D gene: .; V gene: TRBV19; clone size: once; CDR3 protein: CASSISEGYEQYF; CDR3 DNA: TGTGCCAGTAGTATCTCGGAGGGATACGAGCAGTACTTC
J gene: TRBJ2-5; D gene: TRBD2; V gene: TRBV14; clone size: .; CDR3 protein: CASALGLVGETQYF; CDR3 DNA: TGTGCCAGCGCCCTGGGACTAGTTGGGGAGACCCAGTACTTC
J gene: TRBJ2-7; D gene: TRBD1; V gene: TRBV7-9; clone size: .; CDR3 protein: CASSLRGTGSYEQYF; CDR3 DNA: TGTGCCAGCAGCTTACGGGGGACAGGGTCCTACGAGCAGTACTTC
J gene: TRBJ2-1; D gene: .; V gene: TRBV7-9; clone size: .; CDR3 protein: CASSFTGGSSYNEQFF; CDR3 DNA: TGTGCCAGCAGCTTTACTGGGGGGAGCTCCTACAATGAGCAGTTCTTC
J gene: TRBJ2-2; D gene: TRBD1; V gene: TRBV4-1; clone size: .; CDR3 protein: CASSQAPTGVSAGELFF; CDR3 DNA: TGCGCCAGCAGCCAAGCGCCAACAGGGGTTTCGGCCGGGGAGCTGTTTTTT
J gene: TRBJ2-3; D gene: TRBD2; V gene: TRBV5-1; clone size: few; CDR3 protein: CASSLGGGAPDTQYF; CDR3 DNA: TGCGCCAGCAGCTTGGGCGGGGGGGCCCCAGATACGCAGTATTTT
J gene: TRBJ2-1; D gene: TRBD1; V gene: TRBV4-3; clone size: .; CDR3 protein: CASSQGQGAPNEQFF; CDR3 DNA: TGCGCCAGCAGCCAAGGACAGGGGGCCCCCAATGAGCAGTTCTTC
J gene: TRBJ1-5; D gene: .; V gene: TRBV6-6; clone size: .; CDR3 protein: CASSSAGWNQPQHF; CDR3 DNA: TGTGCCAGCAGTTCTGCAGGGTGGAATCAGCCCCAGCATTTT
J gene: TRBJ1-5; D gene: .; V gene: TRBV7-2; clone size: .; CDR3 protein: CASSQSGGGSNQPQHF; CDR3 DNA: TGTGCCAGCAGCCAATCTGGGGGGGGTAGCAATCAGCCCCAGCATTTT
J gene: TRBJ2-7; D gene: .; V gene: TRBV18; clone size: .; CDR3 protein: CASSPGHRGEQYF; CDR3 DNA: TGTGCCAGCTCACCGGGACATCGTGGCGAGCAGTACTTC
J gene: TRBJ2-7; D gene: .; V gene: TRBV11-3; clone size: once; CDR3 protein: CASSPEEGSEQYF; CDR3 DNA: TGTGCCAGCAGCCCAGAGGAGGGATCCGAGCAGTACTTC
J gene: TRBJ1-1; D gene: .; V gene: TRBV5-4; clone size: .; CDR3 protein: CASSTRTENTEAFF; CDR3 DNA: TGTGCCAGCAGCACCAGGACAGAGAACACTGAAGCTTTCTTT
J gene: TRBJ2-3; D gene: .; V gene: TRBV24-1; clone size: few; CDR3 protein: CATTSLTDTQYF; CDR3 DNA: TGTGCCACCACCTCACTCACAGATACGCAGTATTTT
J gene: TRBJ2-5; D gene: TRBD1; V gene: TRBV7-2; clone size: once; CDR3 protein: CASSSWTGETQYF; CDR3 DNA: TGTGCCAGCAGCTCCTGGACAGGGGAGACCCAGTACTTC
J gene: TRBJ2-7; D gene: .; V gene: TRBV5-6; clone size: .; CDR3 protein: CASSSKGKGLYEQYF; CDR3 DNA: TGTGCCAGCAGCTCCAAGGGGAAGGGTCTCTACGAGCAGTACTTC
J gene: TRBJ1-1; D gene: .; V gene: TRBV6-2/TRBV6-3; clone size: .; CDR3 protein: CASSYFAGTEAFF; CDR3 DNA: TGTGCCAGCAGTTACTTCGCGGGCACTGAAGCTTTCTTT
J gene: TRBJ1-6; D gene: TRBD1; V gene: TRBV20-1; clone size: .; CDR3 protein: CSASLTGGISPLHF; CDR3 DNA: TGCAGTGCTAGTTTAACAGGGGGCATTTCACCCCTCCACTTT
J gene: TRBJ1-2; D gene: .; V gene: TRBV15; clone size: .; CDR3 protein: CATSRGEGQDYGYTF; CDR3 DNA: TGTGCCACCAGCAGAGGTGAGGGACAAGACTATGGCTACACCTTC
J gene: TRBJ1-3; D gene: TRBD1; V gene: TRBV6-5; clone size: .; CDR3 protein: CASTNRGTGGNTIYF; CDR3 DNA: TGTGCCAGCACCAACAGGGGGACAGGGGGAAACACCATATATTTT
J gene: TRBJ1-4; D gene: .; V gene: TRBV19; clone size: .; CDR3 protein: CASSIMGTHNEKLFF; CDR3 DNA: TGTGCCAGTAGTATTATGGGGACACATAATGAAAAACTGTTTTTT
J gene: TRBJ1-5; D gene: TRBD1; V gene: TRBV7-9; clone size: .; CDR3 protein: CASSSGQAGQPQHF; CDR3 DNA: TGTGCCAGCAGCTCGGGACAGGCAGGGCAGCCCCAGCATTTT
J gene: TRBJ2-1; D gene: .; V gene: TRBV6-1; clone size: once; CDR3 protein: CASSDFGNEQFF; CDR3 DNA: TGTGCCAGCAGTGATTTCGGGAATGAGCAGTTCTTC
J gene: TRBJ2-1; D gene: .; V gene: TRBV9; clone size: few; CDR3 protein: CASSPLVSLNEQFF; CDR3 DNA: TGTGCCAGCAGCCCCCTCGTAAGCCTCAATGAGCAGTTCTTC
J gene: TRBJ2-7; D gene: TRBD1; V gene: TRBV19; clone size: .; CDR3 protein: CASSLPGQGSYEQYF; CDR3 DNA: TGTGCCAGTAGTTTACCGGGACAGGGGTCCTACGAGCAGTACTTC
J gene: TRBJ2-7; D gene: .; V gene: TRBV25-1; clone size: few; CDR3 protein: CASSESGDLREQYF; CDR3 DNA: TGTGCCAGCAGTGAATCAGGCGACCTACGAGAACAGTACTTC
J gene: TRBJ1-2; D gene: TRBD1; V gene: TRBV6-6; clone size: .; CDR3 protein: CASSSRTGNYGYTF; CDR3 DNA: TGTGCCAGCAGTTCCCGGACAGGGAATTATGGCTACACCTTC
J gene: TRBJ2-7; D gene: TRBD1; V gene: TRBV9; clone size: .; CDR3 protein: CASSVGGTGILMYEQYF; CDR3 DNA: TGTGCCAGCAGCGTAGGAGGGACAGGGATCCTTATGTACGAGCAGTACTTC
J gene: TRBJ1-4; D gene: TRBD1; V gene: TRBV7-2; clone size: .; CDR3 protein: CASSSSGTGGVKLFF; CDR3 DNA: TGTGCCAGCAGCTCATCCGGGACAGGGGGCGTAAAACTGTTTTTT
J gene: TRBJ2-5; D gene: TRBD1; V gene: TRBV5-1; clone size: .; CDR3 protein: CATRQGLVFEETQYF; CDR3 DNA: TGCGCCACCCGACAGGGTTTAGTATTTGAGGAGACCCAGTACTTC
J gene: TRBJ2-1; D gene: TRBD2; V gene: TRBV24-1; clone size: .; CDR3 protein: CATSLLAGGINEQFF; CDR3 DNA: TGTGCCACCAGTCTTCTAGCGGGAGGTATCAATGAGCAGTTCTTC
J gene: TRBJ1-1; D gene: .; V gene: TRBV19; clone size: .; CDR3 protein: CASSINQGNTEAFF; CDR3 DNA: TGTGCCAGTAGTATTAATCAGGGGAACACTGAAGCTTTCTTT
J gene: TRBJ1-3; D gene: .; V gene: TRBV7-2; clone size: .; CDR3 protein: CASSLSSGNTIYF; CDR3 DNA: TGTGCCAGCAGCCTAAGCTCTGGAAACACCATATATTTT
J gene: TRBJ1-2; D gene: .; V gene: TRBV10-3; clone size: once; CDR3 protein: CAITGIGGYTF; CDR3 DNA: TGTGCCATCACGGGGATAGGCGGCTACACCTTC
J gene: TRBJ2-3; D gene: .; V gene: TRBV19; clone size: .; CDR3 protein: CASSEGSTDTQYF; CDR3 DNA: TGTGCCAGTAGTGAGGGCAGCACAGATACGCAGTATTTT
J gene: TRBJ1-1; D gene: .; V gene: TRBV7-9; clone size: .; CDR3 protein: CASSLEEGLPSFF; CDR3 DNA: TGTGCCAGCAGCTTAGAGGAGGGGCTCCCATCCTTCTTT
J gene: TRBJ1-1; D gene: .; V gene: TRBV12-3/TRBV12-4; clone size: .; CDR3 protein: CATLLTAGSEAFF; CDR3 DNA: TGTGCCACACTTCTGACGGCCGGGTCTGAAGCTTTCTTT
J gene: TRBJ2-2; D gene: TRBD2; V gene: TRBV9; clone size: .; CDR3 protein: CASSGTSGRATGELFF; CDR3 DNA: TGTGCCAGCAGCGGGACTAGCGGGAGGGCCACCGGGGAGCTGTTTTTT
J gene: TRBJ2-1; D gene: .; V gene: TRBV10-2; clone size: few; CDR3 protein: CASRGLEDEQFF; CDR3 DNA: TGCGCCAGCAGGGGGCTAGAGGATGAGCAGTTCTTC
J gene: TRBJ2-4; D gene: TRBD1; V gene: TRBV20-1; clone size: .; CDR3 protein: CSARQGVVQYF; CDR3 DNA: TGCAGTGCGAGACAGGGTGTCGTTCAGTACTTC
J gene: TRBJ2-1; D gene: .; V gene: TRBV4-2; clone size: .; CDR3 protein: CASSQVAASSRNEQFF; CDR3 DNA: TGTGCCAGCAGCCAAGTGGCGGCTAGCTCTCGGAATGAGCAGTTCTTC
J gene: TRBJ1-2; D gene: TRBD1; V gene: TRBV6-5; clone size: .; CDR3 protein: CASYQGGNYGYTF; CDR3 DNA: TGTGCCAGCTATCAGGGGGGTAACTATGGCTACACCTTC
J gene: TRBJ1-2; D gene: .; V gene: TRBV10-2; clone size: once; CDR3 protein: CASSQGGGYTF; CDR3 DNA: TGCGCCAGCAGCCAGGGTGGAGGCTACACCTTC
J gene: TRBJ1-3; D gene: .; V gene: TRBV7-2; clone size: once; CDR3 protein: CASSLGGGRVGNTIYF; CDR3 DNA: TGTGCCAGCAGCCTAGGCGGCGGCCGGGTTGGAAACACCATATATTTT
J gene: TRBJ1-2; D gene: TRBD1; V gene: TRBV19; clone size: .; CDR3 protein: CASSVTGGGYTF; CDR3 DNA: TGTGCCAGTAGCGTGACAGGGGGCGGCTACACCTTC